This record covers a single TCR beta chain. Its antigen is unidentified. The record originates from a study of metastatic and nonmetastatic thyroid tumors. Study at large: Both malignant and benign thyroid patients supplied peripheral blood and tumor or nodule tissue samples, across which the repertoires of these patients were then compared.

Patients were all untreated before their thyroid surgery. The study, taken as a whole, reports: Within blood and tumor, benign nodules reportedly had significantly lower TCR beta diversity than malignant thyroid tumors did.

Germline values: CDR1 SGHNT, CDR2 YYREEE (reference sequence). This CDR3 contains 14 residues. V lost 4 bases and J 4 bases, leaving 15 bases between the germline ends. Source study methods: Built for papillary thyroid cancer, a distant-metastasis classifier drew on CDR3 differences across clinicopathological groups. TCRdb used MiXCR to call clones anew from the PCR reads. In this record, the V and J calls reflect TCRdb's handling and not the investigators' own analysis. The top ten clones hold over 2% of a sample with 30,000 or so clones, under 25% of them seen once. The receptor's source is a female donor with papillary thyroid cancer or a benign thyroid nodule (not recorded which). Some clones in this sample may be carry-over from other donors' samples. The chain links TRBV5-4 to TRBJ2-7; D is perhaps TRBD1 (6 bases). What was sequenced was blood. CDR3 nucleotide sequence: TGTGCCAGCAGCAGTGGTCAGGGGCGATACGAGCAGTACTTC. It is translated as CASSSGQGRYEQYF.